The following is a T cell receptor beta chain sequence with its context. This sample is part of a study of shared clonotypes between healthy human individuals. About the study: Per donor, CD8 memory used one plate, CD8 naive used two, CD4 memory used three and CD4 naive used three.

The DNA input per sorted-subset replicate PCR was approximately 210 ng, corresponding to 30,000 or so T cell genomes. The method was immunoSEQ multiplex PCR; TCRdb's version includes in-frame clones alone and lacks a portion of them. The repertoire has some 2,000,000 clones, 90% to 97% of them found once; the top ten carry 0.1% to 0.15%. Per the germline V gene, CDR1 is MNHEY and CDR2 is SVGAGI. The CDR3 extends over 14 amino acids. Trimming cost V 6 bases and J 8 bases; bases outside gene matches: 9. Healthy HIV-negative adults with no recent acute infections or vaccinations were recruited as donors.

The gene calls are TRBV6-5 and TRBJ1-4, with 7 bases matching TRBD1. This sequence originates from a young man in good health. The sample taken for sequencing was naive CD4+ T cells sorted from blood. Sample subset: CD45RA+ positively selected. As DNA, the CDR3 is TGTGCCAGCAGGAGGGGGCAAGTTGAGGAAAAACTGTTTTTT. As protein: CASRRGQVEEKLFF.